This TCR beta chain is from a study of blood T cells in healthy people across ages. The CDR3 has 14 amino acids. V was trimmed by 4 bases and J by 2 bases, leaving 12 bases between them. In germline, CDR1 is SGHKS, CDR2 YYEKEE (reference sequence). This clonotype showed up just once. Primers used in a second PCR of about 6 to 12 cycles were a sample-barcoded 5' primer and a J-beta primer mix. Using its own MiXCR run on the 5' RACE reads, TCRdb lists one record per CDR3 protein. The data contain 590,000 or so distinct CDR3 sequences, about 30% of them singletons. The sequence came from a woman over 75 in good health. This chain joins TRBV5-5 and TRBJ1-2; the D gene is possibly TRBD1 (5 bases). The material sequenced was blood. This CDR3 is CASSPGWGNYGYTF. As DNA, the CDR3 is TGTGCCAGCAGCCCGGGATGGGGCAACTATGGCTACACCTTC.